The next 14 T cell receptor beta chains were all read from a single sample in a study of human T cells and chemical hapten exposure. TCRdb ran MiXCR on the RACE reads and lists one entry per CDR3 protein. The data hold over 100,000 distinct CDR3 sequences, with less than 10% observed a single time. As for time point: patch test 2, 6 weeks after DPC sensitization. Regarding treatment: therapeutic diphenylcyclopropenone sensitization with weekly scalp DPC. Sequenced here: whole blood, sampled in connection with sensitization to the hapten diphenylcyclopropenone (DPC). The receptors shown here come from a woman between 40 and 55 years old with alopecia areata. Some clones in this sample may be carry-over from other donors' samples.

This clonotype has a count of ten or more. In nucleotides, the CDR3 is TGTGCCAGCTCACCACTAAACAGCGCCAATTCACCCCTCCACTTT. Amino acids: CASSPLNSANSPLHF. The rearrangement joins TRBV18 to TRBJ1-6; no firm D call. V was pared by 1 base and J by 7 bases, with 11 bases between. This CDR3 region has 15 residues. Germline V gene lookup returns CDR1 KGHSH and CDR2 LQKENI. The complete variable domain, with remaining parts taken from reference TRBV18 and TRBJ1-6, reads NAGVMQNPRHLVRRRGQEARLRCSPMKGHSHVYWYRQLPEEGLKFMVYLQKENIIDESGMPKERFSAEFPKEGPSILRIQQVVRGDSAAYFCASSPLNSANSPLHFGNGTRLTVT.

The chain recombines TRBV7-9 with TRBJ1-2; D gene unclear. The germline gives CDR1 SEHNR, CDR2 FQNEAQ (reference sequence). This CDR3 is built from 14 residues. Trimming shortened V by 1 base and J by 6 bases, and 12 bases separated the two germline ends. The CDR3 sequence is CASSLDLGPHGYTF. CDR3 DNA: TGTGCCAGCAGCTTAGATCTTGGACCCCATGGCTACACCTTC.

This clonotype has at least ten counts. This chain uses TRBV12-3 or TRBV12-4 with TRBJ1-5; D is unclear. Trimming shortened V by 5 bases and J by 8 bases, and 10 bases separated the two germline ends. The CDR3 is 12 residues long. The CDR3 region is CASSREFEPQHF. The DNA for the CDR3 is TGTGCCAGCAGTCGGGAGTTCGAGCCCCAGCATTTT.

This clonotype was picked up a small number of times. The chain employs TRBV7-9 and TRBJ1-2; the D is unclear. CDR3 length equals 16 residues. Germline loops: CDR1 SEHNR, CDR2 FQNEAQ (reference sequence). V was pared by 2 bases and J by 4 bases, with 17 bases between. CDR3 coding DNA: TGTGCCAGCAGCTTAATCCTACGGGAGAAGACCTATGGCTACACCTTC. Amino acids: CASSLILREKTYGYTF.

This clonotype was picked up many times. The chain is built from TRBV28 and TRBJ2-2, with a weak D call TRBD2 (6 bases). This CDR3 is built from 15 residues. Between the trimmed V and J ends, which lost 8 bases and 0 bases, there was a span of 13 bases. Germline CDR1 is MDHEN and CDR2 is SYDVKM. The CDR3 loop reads CASVPGGANTGELFF. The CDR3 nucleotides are TGTGCCAGCGTTCCTGGCGGGGCGAACACCGGGGAGCTGTTTTTT.

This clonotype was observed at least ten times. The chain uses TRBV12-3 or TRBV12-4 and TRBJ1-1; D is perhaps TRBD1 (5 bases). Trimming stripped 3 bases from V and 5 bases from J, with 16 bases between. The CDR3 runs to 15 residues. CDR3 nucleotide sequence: TGTGCCAGCAGTTTCCCAACTCCCGGGGGAACTGAAGCTTTCTTT. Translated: CASSFPTPGGTEAFF.

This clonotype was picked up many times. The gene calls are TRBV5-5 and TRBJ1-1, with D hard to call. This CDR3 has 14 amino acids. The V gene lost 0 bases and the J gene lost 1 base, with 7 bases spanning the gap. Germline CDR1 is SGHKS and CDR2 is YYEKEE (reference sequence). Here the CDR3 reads CASSLERANTEAFF. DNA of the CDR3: TGTGCCAGCAGCTTGGAACGGGCGAACACTGAAGCTTTCTTT.

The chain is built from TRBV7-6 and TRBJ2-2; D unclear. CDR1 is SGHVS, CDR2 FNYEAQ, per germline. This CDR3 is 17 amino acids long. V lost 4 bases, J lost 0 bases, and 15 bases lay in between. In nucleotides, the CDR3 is TGTGCCAGCAGCTCCACTTCCTATGTCGCGAACACCGGGGAGCTGTTTTTT. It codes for CASSSTSYVANTGELFF.

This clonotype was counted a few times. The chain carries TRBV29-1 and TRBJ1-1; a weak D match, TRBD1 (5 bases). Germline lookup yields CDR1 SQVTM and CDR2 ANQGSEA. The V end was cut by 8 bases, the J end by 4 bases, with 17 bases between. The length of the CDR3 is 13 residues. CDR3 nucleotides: TGCAGCATTGGAGAAGGGGCTGGCACTGAAGCTTTCTTT. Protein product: CSIGEGAGTEAFF.

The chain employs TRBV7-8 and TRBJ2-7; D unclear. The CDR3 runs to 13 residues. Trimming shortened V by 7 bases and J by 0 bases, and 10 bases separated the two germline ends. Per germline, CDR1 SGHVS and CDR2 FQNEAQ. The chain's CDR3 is CASKHRFSYEQYF. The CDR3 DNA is TGTGCCAGCAAACACCGGTTCTCCTACGAGCAGTACTTC.

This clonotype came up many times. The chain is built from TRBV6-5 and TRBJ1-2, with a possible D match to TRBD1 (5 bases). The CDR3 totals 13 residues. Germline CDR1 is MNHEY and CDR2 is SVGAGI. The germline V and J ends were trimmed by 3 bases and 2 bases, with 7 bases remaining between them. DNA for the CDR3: TGTGCCAGCAGTTATGAGGGGAACTATGGCTACACCTTC. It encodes CASSYEGNYGYTF.

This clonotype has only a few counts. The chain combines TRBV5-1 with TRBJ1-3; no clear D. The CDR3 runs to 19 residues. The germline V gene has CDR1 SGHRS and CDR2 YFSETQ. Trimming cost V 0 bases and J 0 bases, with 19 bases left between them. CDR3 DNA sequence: TGCGCCAGCAGCTTGGGAGTATTGGGCAGGACGTCCTCTGGAAACACCATATATTTT. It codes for CASSLGVLGRTSSGNTIYF.

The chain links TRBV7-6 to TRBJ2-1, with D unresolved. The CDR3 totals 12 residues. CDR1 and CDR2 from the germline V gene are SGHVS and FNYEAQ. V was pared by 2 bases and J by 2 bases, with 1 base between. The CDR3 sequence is CASSLTYNEQFF. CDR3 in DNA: TGTGCCAGCAGCTTAACCTACAATGAGCAGTTCTTC.

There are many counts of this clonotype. CDR3: CATSDEDRFGPQHF. CDR3 bases: TGTGCCACCAGTGATGAGGACCGGTTTGGGCCCCAGCATTTT. The rearrangement uses TRBV24-1 and TRBJ1-5; D gene ambiguous. V shed 3 bases and J shed 9 bases, with 14 bases lying between them. CDR3 length: 14 residues. Looked up from germline, CDR1 is KGHDR and CDR2 is SFDVKD.